These 20 T cell receptor beta chains share one sample of origin, sequenced in a study of T cells in Graves' hyperthyroidism and ophthalmopathy. Amplification targeted TCR beta CDR3 regions from RNA transcripts. A set of HTBI primers served as the primers for a first-round RT-PCR of the TCR CDR3. TCRdb re-derived calls from the multiplex PCR reads in MiXCR, one entry per CDR3 protein. The data hold 350,000 or so distinct CDR3 sequences, with roughly 18% observed a single time. Sample: blood. The receptors stem from a woman in her thirties or forties with Graves' ophthalmopathy.

This clonotype was counted ten times or more. The rearrangement joins TRBV11-2 to TRBJ1-5; unclear D gene. Germline V gene lookup returns CDR1 SGHAT and CDR2 FQNNGV. The CDR3 loop spans 15 amino acids. Trimming removed 0 bases from V and 0 bases from J, with 6 bases in between. CDR3 loop: CASSLEGLSNQPQHF. The CDR3 DNA reads as TGTGCCAGCAGCTTAGAAGGGCTTAGCAATCAGCCCCAGCATTTT.

This chain links TRBV20-1 with TRBJ2-5, with TRBD2 matching over 9 bases. The CDR3 runs 15 residues. Germline CDR1 DFQATT, CDR2 SNEGSKA (reference sequence). V was clipped by 6 bases and J by 3 bases; unmatched bases: 11. CDR3 amino acids: CSAGPSGDRKETQYF. CDR3 DNA sequence: TGCAGTGCCGGTCCTAGCGGGGACCGAAAAGAGACCCAGTACTTC.

The chain joins TRBV4-1 to TRBJ2-7; 7 bases fit TRBD2. The CDR3 runs to 16 residues. Per germline, CDR1 MGHRA and CDR2 YSYEKL. J was trimmed by 2 bases and V by 1 base; bases with no gene match: 8. The CDR3 protein is CASSQAPSGATYEQYF. The CDR3 bases are TGCGCCAGCAGCCAAGCTCCTAGCGGAGCAACCTACGAGCAGTACTTC.

There are many counts of this clonotype. As DNA, the CDR3 is TGTGCCTGGCAGGGACAGACACGGGCCGGGGAGCTGTTTTTT. This codes for CAWQGQTRAGELFF. The J gene is TRBJ2-2, the V gene TRBV30; 7 positions match TRBD1. CDR3 length: 14 amino acids. Germline loops: CDR1 GTSNPN, CDR2 SVGIG (reference sequence). J lost 6 bases, V lost 5 bases, and 9 bases had no gene match.

The chain employs TRBV6-1 and TRBJ2-7; tentative D call: TRBD2 (6 bases). CDR3 size: 11 residues. V was clipped by 7 bases and J by 6 bases, with 10 bases between them. Per the germline V gene, CDR1 is MNHNS and CDR2 is SASEGT. CDR3 in DNA: TGTGCCAGCATAGGGACTCTCGAGCAGTACTTC. It specifies CASIGTLEQYF.

The rearrangement uses TRBV27 and TRBJ2-7; 13 nucleotides line up with TRBD2. In germline, CDR1 is MNHEY, CDR2 SMNVEV (reference sequence). V lost 2 bases, J lost 5 bases, and 6 bases stayed unmatched. The CDR3 has 16 residues. The CDR3 nucleotides read TGTGCCAGCAGTTTAAGGACTAGCGGGAGTACAAACGAGCAGTACTTC. It specifies CASSLRTSGSTNEQYF.

This clonotype was seen more than once but under ten times. This may be a read error: a much more frequent sequence differs by one nucleotide. The chain is built from TRBV2 and TRBJ2-7; TRBD2 matches 8 bases. Germline values: CDR1 SNHLY, CDR2 FYNNEI. This CDR3 comprises 17 residues. The CDR3 region is CASSVPLIAGFPYEQSF. Here the CDR3 DNA reads TGTGCCAGCAGTGTCCCCCTAATAGCGGGGTTTCCCTACGAGCAGTCCTTC. The whole variable domain, remainder taken from reference TRBV2 and TRBJ2-7, is EPEVTQTPSHQVTQMGQEVILRCVPISNHLYFYWYRQILGQKVEFLVSFYNNEISEKSEIFDDQFSVERPDGSNFTLKIRSTKLEDSAMYFCASSVPLIAGFPYEQSFGPGTRLTVT.

J is TRBJ1-1 and V is TRBV28; D unclear. There are 12 residues in the CDR3. Trimming left V 2 bases short and J 7 bases short, with 8 bases between. Per germline, CDR1 MDHEN and CDR2 SYDVKM. DNA of the CDR3: TGTGCCAGCAGTTTACCCCTCCTTGAAGCTTTCTTT. It encodes CASSLPLLEAFF.

This clonotype showed up many times. The chain employs TRBV20-1 and TRBJ2-7; maybe TRBD2 (6 bases). The CDR3 runs to 11 residues. V dropped 6 bases and J dropped 6 bases, with 12 bases sitting between them. Germline CDR1 is DFQATT and CDR2 is SNEGSKA (reference sequence). DNA for the CDR3: TGCAGTGCCATACGGGAGTGCGAGCAGTACTTC. Translating gives CSAIRECEQYF.

Ten or more counts support this clonotype. V and J are TRBV28 and TRBJ2-2, with 9 bases matching TRBD2. This CDR3 contains 18 residues. Germline CDR1 is MDHEN and CDR2 is SYDVKM. The J segment lost 0 bases and the V segment lost 8 bases, leaving 13 bases of the junction unmatched. The CDR3 region has the DNA TGTGCCAGCCTCCTCGGAGGGGCGGGAGGGACGAACACCGGGGAGCTGTTTTTT. Protein sequence: CASLLGGAGGTNTGELFF.

This clonotype has ten or more counts. The genes are TRBV6-2 or TRBV6-3 and TRBJ2-2; 8 bases map to TRBD1. From germline, CDR1 is MNHEY and CDR2 SVGEGT. The V gene end was trimmed by 2 bases and the J gene end by 0 bases; junction bases not matched to a gene: 11. CDR3 length equals 19 residues. For the CDR3, the DNA is TGTGCCAGCAGTTACCGGGACAGGAAAACCTTGTCGAACACCGGGGAGCTGTTTTTT. Translation gives CASSYRDRKTLSNTGELFF.

This clonotype came up many times. The V and J genes are TRBV20-1 and TRBJ1-1; TRBD1 might be the D (5 bases). The V end was cut by 5 bases, the J end by 10 bases, with 29 bases between. Per germline, CDR1 DFQATT and CDR2 SNEGSKA (reference sequence). The CDR3 sequence is 16 residues long. CDR3: CSAPPGQGPHSAGAFF. CDR3 nucleotide sequence: TGCAGTGCTCCCCCGGGGCAGGGCCCCCACTCCGCCGGAGCTTTCTTT.

This clonotype was seen repeatedly, ten times or more. The chain uses TRBV9 and TRBJ2-2; possible D gene TRBD2, 5 bases. The germline CDR1 and CDR2 sequences are SGDLS and YYNGEE. Trimming removed 0 bases at V and 4 bases at J, with 10 bases between. The CDR3 is 15 amino acids. CDR3 sequence reads: CASSVGGGATGELFF. The CDR3 coding sequence is TGTGCCAGCAGCGTAGGCGGAGGTGCCACCGGGGAGCTGTTTTTT. Full variable domain (rest looked up from reference TRBV9 and TRBJ2-2): DSGVTQTPKHLITATGQRVTLRCSPRSGDLSVYWYQQSLDQGLQFLIQYYNGEERAKGNILERFSAQQFPDLHSELNLSSLELGDSALYFCASSVGGGATGELFFGEGSRLTVL.

This clonotype has ten or more counts. One junction end does not reproduce the germline sequence, and a read error may be involved. This chain joins TRBV13 and TRBJ2-2; D may be TRBD2 (5 bases). Germline CDR1 and CDR2: PRHDT and FYEKMQ (reference sequence). The CDR3 has 14 amino acids. The CDR3 bases are TGTGCCAGCAGCCAGGTACCCAACACCGGGGAGCTGTCTTTT. It specifies CASSQVPNTGELSF.

This clonotype was seen at least ten times. The V gene is TRBV28, the J gene TRBJ2-5; D is unresolved. The length of the CDR3 is 12 residues. V lost 7 bases to trimming and J lost 5 bases, with 11 bases between them. Germline CDR1 reads MDHEN; CDR2 reads SYDVKM. CDR3 region: CASMSTLETQYF. The CDR3 coding sequence is TGTGCCAGCATGTCTACTTTGGAGACCCAGTACTTC.

This clonotype was picked up many times. The chain has TRBV5-1 and TRBJ1-1; D uncertain. This CDR3 region has 14 residues. Germline loops: CDR1 SGHRS, CDR2 YFSETQ. The germline V and J ends were trimmed by 0 bases and 5 bases, with 11 bases remaining between them. CDR3 DNA: TGCGCCAGCAGCTTGGGGGTCGTGATTACTGAAGCTTTCTTT. Translated: CASSLGVVITEAFF.

This clonotype was detected many times. This rearrangement joins TRBV28 to TRBJ1-3, with D possibly matching TRBD1 (6 bases). V lost 2 bases and J 4 bases, leaving 21 bases between the germline ends. This CDR3 comprises 18 residues. CDR1 is MDHEN, CDR2 SYDVKM, per germline. The CDR3 coding sequence is TGTGCCAGCAGTTTACCCACCCCACCTGAGGGGGACGGAAACACCATATATTTT. It codes for CASSLPTPPEGDGNTIYF.

This clonotype was recorded many times. The chain combines TRBV7-2 with TRBJ1-2; D gene uncertain. The length of the CDR3 is 13 residues. CDR1 is SGHTA and CDR2 is FQGNSA in the germline V gene. V lost 1 base and J lost 7, with 10 bases in between. The CDR3 bases are TGTGCCAGCAGCTTAGGTGTAGCGGGTGGCTACACCTTC. Translated: CASSLGVAGGYTF.

This clonotype has a count of ten or more. The chain uses TRBV15 and TRBJ2-5; D unresolved. Trimming pared 0 bases from V and 4 bases from J, leaving 15 bases between. The CDR3 is made up of 16 amino acids. Per the germline V gene, CDR1 is LNHNV and CDR2 is YYDKDF (reference sequence). The CDR3 is CATSRDRKGIRETQYF. The CDR3, as DNA: TGTGCCACCAGCAGAGATAGGAAAGGGATTCGAGAGACCCAGTACTTC.

A word on this clonotype: One end of the junction is discordant with germline, which a read error may explain. The V call is TRBV9, the J call TRBJ1-2; the match to TRBD1 covers 9 bases. CDR3 length: 15 residues. Germline CDR1 reads SGDLS; CDR2 reads YYNGEE. CDR3 region: CASSPRTGANSGYTF. Written as DNA, the CDR3 is TGTGCCAGCAGCCCCCGGACAGGGGCCAACTCTGGCTACACCTTC.